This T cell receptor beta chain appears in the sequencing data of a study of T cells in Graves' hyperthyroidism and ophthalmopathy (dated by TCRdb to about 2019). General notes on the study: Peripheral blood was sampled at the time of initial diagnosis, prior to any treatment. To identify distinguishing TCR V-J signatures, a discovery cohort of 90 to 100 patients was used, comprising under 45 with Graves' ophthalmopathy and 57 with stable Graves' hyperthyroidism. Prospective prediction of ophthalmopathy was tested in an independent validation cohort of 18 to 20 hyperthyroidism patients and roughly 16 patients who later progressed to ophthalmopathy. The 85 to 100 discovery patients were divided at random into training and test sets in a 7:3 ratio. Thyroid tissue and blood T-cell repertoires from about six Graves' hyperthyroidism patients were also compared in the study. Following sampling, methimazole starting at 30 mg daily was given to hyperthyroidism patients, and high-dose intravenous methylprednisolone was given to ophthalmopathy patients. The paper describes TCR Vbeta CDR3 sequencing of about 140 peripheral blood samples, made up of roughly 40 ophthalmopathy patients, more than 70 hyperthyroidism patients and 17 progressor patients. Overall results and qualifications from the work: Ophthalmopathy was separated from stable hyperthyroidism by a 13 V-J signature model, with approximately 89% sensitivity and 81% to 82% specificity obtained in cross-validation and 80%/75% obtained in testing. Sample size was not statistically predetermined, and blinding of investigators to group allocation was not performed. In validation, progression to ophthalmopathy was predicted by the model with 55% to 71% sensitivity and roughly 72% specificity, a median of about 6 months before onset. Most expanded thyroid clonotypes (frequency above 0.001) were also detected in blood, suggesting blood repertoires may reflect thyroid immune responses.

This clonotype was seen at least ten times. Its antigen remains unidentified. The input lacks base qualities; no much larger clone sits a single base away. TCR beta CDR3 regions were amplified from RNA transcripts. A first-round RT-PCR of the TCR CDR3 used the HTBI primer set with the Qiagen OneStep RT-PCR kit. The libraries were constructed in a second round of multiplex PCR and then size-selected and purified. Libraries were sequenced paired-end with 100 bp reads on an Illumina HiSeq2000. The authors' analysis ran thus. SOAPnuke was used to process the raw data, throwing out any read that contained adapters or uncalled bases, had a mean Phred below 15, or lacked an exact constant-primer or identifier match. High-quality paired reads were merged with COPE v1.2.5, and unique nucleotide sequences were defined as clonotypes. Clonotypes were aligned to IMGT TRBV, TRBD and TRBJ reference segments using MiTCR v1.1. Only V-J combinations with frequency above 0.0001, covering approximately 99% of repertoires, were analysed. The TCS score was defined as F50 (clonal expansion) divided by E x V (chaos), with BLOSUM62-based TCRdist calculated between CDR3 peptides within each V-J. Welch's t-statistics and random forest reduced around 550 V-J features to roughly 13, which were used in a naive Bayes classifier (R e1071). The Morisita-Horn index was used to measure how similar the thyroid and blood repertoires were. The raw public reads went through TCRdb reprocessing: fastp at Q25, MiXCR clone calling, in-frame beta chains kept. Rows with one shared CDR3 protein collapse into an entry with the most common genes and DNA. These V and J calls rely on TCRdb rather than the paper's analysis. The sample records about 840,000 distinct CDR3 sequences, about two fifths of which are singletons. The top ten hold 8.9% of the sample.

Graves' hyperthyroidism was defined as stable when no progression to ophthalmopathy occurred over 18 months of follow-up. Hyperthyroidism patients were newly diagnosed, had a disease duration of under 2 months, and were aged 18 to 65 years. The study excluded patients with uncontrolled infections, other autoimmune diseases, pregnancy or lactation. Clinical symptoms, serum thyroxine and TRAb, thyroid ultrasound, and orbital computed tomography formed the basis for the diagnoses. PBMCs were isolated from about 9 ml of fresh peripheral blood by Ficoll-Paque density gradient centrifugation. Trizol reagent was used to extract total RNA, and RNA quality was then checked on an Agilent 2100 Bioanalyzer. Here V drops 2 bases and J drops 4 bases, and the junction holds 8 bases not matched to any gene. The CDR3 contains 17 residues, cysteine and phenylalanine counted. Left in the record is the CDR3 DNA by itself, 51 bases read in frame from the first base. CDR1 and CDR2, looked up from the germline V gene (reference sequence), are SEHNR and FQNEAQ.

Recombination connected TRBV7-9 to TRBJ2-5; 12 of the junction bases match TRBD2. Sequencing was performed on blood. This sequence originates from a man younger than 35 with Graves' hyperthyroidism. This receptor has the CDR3 CASSLPLTSGGVETQYF. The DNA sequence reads TGTGCCAGCAGCTTACCCTTGACTAGCGGGGGAGTAGAGACCCAGTACTTC.